The 21 T cell receptor beta chains below all came from one sample that was sequenced in a study of T cell clonotyping in hematopoietic cell transplantation. Assay used: immunoSEQ multiplex PCR; TCRdb lists only in-frame clones, some missing. The sample records approximately 39,000 clones, 95% being singletons. Time point given: recipient sample about 28 days before transplant, after cytoreduction. The starting material was peripheral blood mononuclear cells, obtained before stem cell transplant. The origin of the receptors is a middle-aged man with chronic myeloid leukemia. Some clones in this sample may be carry-over from other donors' samples.

This sequence joins TRBV30 and TRBJ1-2; possible D gene TRBD1, 5 bases. The ends were cut back, 0 bases at V and 4 bases at J, with 9 bases in the middle. There are 13 residues in the CDR3. In germline, CDR1 is GTSNPN, CDR2 SVGIG (reference sequence). In DNA form, the CDR3 reads TGTGCCTGGAGTGTGGGGGATTCCTATGGCTACACCTTC. Its translation is CAWSVGDSYGYTF.

The chain links TRBV28 to TRBJ1-5; D gene ambiguous. CDR3 length equals 13 residues. Germline V gene sequence: CDR1 MDHEN, CDR2 SYDVKM. V gave up 7 bases and J gave up 4 bases, with 11 bases separating them. CDR3 sequence reads: CASTLDGNQPQHF. The CDR3 DNA reads TGTGCCAGCACCTTGGACGGGAATCAGCCCCAGCATTTT.

The V gene is TRBV6-6, the J gene TRBJ1-2; D is unresolved. Germline CDR1 MNHNY, CDR2 SVGAGI (reference sequence). The V end lost 8 bases, the J end lost 3 bases, and 16 bases lay between the germline ends. There are 14 residues in the CDR3. This CDR3 reads CASAREAVYYGYTF. In DNA, the CDR3 is TGTGCCAGCGCAAGGGAGGCGGTTTACTATGGCTACACCTTC.

The chain joins TRBV28 to TRBJ2-3; D unclear. The CDR3 consists of 17 residues. V was shortened by 4 bases and J by 6 bases, with 23 bases between the two germline ends. Germline V gene lookup returns CDR1 MDHEN and CDR2 SYDVKM. The CDR3 region is CASSSLAIGAMRDTQYF. The CDR3 DNA sequence: TGTGCCAGCAGTTCTCTCGCTATTGGCGCGATGAGGGATACGCAGTATTTT. Supplemented by reference TRBV28 and TRBJ2-3, the full variable domain reads DVKVTQSSRYLVKRTGEKVFLECVQDMDHENMFWYRQDPGLGLRLIYFSYDVKMKEKGDIPEGYSVSREKKERFSLILESASTNQTSMYLCASSSLAIGAMRDTQYFGPGTRLTVL.

This clone was observed a single time. The rearrangement links TRBV7-2 to TRBJ2-5; TRBD1 or TRBD2 may be the D gene (5 bases each). The CDR3 extends over 15 amino acids. Germline values: CDR1 SGHTA, CDR2 FQGNSA. V lost 9 bases and J 5 bases, leaving 22 bases between the germline ends. Here the CDR3 DNA reads TGTGCCAGTCTCCGGGACCCAGGGTTCGGGGAGACCCAGTACTTC. It specifies CASLRDPGFGETQYF. Filled out from reference TRBV7-2 and TRBJ2-5, the complete variable domain reads GAGVSQSPSNKVTEKGKDVELRCDPISGHTALYWYRQSLGQGLEFLIYFQGNSAPDKSGLPSDRFSAERTGGSVSTLTIQRTQQEDSAVYLCASLRDPGFGETQYFGPGTRLLVL.

The chain employs TRBV11-2 and TRBJ2-3; 9 bases are a match to TRBD2. The CDR3 length is 17 residues. Losses at the gene ends were 1 base for V and 6 bases for J; bases not matched to a gene: 11. The V gene's germline CDR1 is SGHAT and CDR2 FQNNGV. As DNA, the CDR3 is TGTGCCAGCAGCTTAGGGGTATTAGCGGGGGCCGCGGATACGCAGTATTTT. It yields the protein CASSLGVLAGAADTQYF.

The chain links TRBV9 to TRBJ1-1; D gene ambiguous. The CDR3 is 15 amino acids. The V gene lost 3 bases and the J gene lost 0 bases, with 12 bases spanning the gap. CDR1 is SGDLS, CDR2 YYNGEE, per germline. The CDR3 loop is CASSAQYVMNTEAFF. The CDR3 bases are TGTGCCAGCAGCGCCCAGTACGTTATGAACACTGAAGCTTTCTTT.

The rearrangement uses TRBV6-5 and TRBJ1-1; the D gene is possibly TRBD1 (6 bases). The CDR3 length is 13 residues. V lost 7 bases, J lost 1 base, and 10 bases lay in between. CDR1 and CDR2 (germline): MNHEY, SVGAGI. CDR3: CASTSGANTEAFF. As DNA, the CDR3 is TGTGCCAGCACCTCAGGGGCGAACACTGAAGCTTTCTTT.

The chain combines TRBV30 with TRBJ2-7; no clear D gene. The CDR3 covers 12 residues. Trimming stripped 5 bases from V and 4 bases from J, with 12 bases between. The germline V gene encodes CDR1 GTSNPN and CDR2 SVGIG (reference sequence). DNA for the CDR3: TGTGCCTGGGGAGACCTTACTTACGAGCAGTACTTC. Its protein is CAWGDLTYEQYF.

This chain links TRBV28 with TRBJ1-6, with a weak D call TRBD1 (6 bases). The V end was cut by 6 bases, the J end by 0 bases, with 12 bases between. The CDR3 has 16 amino acids. Germline CDR1 reads MDHEN; CDR2 reads SYDVKM. Here the CDR3 DNA reads TGTGCCAGCAGGACCAGGGGTTTCTCCTATAATTCACCCCTCCACTTT. Amino acid sequence: CASRTRGFSYNSPLHF.

The rearrangement uses TRBV5-1 and TRBJ1-2; 9 nucleotides match TRBD1. CDR3 size: 17 residues. The germline V gene has CDR1 SGHRS and CDR2 YFSETQ. The V segment lost 1 base and the J segment 4 bases; nucleotides outside the gene matches: 11. Written as DNA, the CDR3 is TGCGCCAGCAGCTTGTTCCCGGGGGACAGGGCTCGCTATGGCTACACCTTC. Translation gives CASSLFPGDRARYGYTF.

The chain uses TRBV7-9 and TRBJ1-2; D gene uncertain. Per the germline V gene, CDR1 is SEHNR and CDR2 is FQNEAQ (reference sequence). The CDR3 runs to 15 residues. The ends were cut back, 5 bases at V and 5 bases at J, with 18 bases in the middle. The DNA for the CDR3 is TGTGCCAGCAGCCCCATCGTAGACGAGAAGTATGGCTACACCTTC. This codes for CASSPIVDEKYGYTF.

The chain couples TRBV6-5 to TRBJ1-2; possibly TRBD1 for D (5 bases). This CDR3 spans 13 amino acids. Germline V CDR1 and CDR2: MNHEY, SVGAGI. V was shortened by 2 bases and J by 4 bases, with 8 bases between the two germline ends. CDR3 loop: CASSYDRIYGYTF. The CDR3 nucleotides read TGTGCCAGCAGTTACGACAGAATCTATGGCTACACCTTC.

This rearrangement joins TRBV6-5 to TRBJ1-1; possibly TRBD1 for D (6 bases). CDR3 length equals 12 residues. From germline, CDR1 is MNHEY and CDR2 SVGAGI. V was trimmed by 2 bases and J by 11 bases, leaving 12 bases between them. The CDR3 region is CASSYRGLEAFF. CDR3 bases: TGTGCCAGCAGTTACAGGGGGTTAGAGGCTTTCTTT.

In DNA, the CDR3 is TGCGCCAGCAGCCAAGCCTTGAAGGACAGGGTCCACGAGCAGTACTTC. It translates to CASSQALKDRVHEQYF. The V and J genes are TRBV4-1 and TRBJ2-7; TRBD1 matches at 8 bases. The CDR3 runs to 16 residues. CDR1 and CDR2 from the germline V gene are MGHRA and YSYEKL. The trim removed 1 base at V and 5 bases at J, leaving 10 bases unmatched.

The chain employs TRBV5-8 and TRBJ2-7, with D possibly matching TRBD2 (5 bases). There are 13 residues in the CDR3. Germline V lookup: CDR1 SGHTS, CDR2 YDEGEE. Trimming left V 4 bases short and J 2 bases short, with 10 bases between. CDR3 nucleotide sequence: TGTGCCAGCAGCCCCGGGAATACCTACGAGCAGTACTTC. Residues: CASSPGNTYEQYF.

V and J are TRBV7-2 and TRBJ2-5; possible D gene TRBD1, 5 bases. Deletions cut 5 bases from V and 2 bases from J, with 12 bases between. Germline CDR1 is SGHTA and CDR2 is FQGNSA. This CDR3 is built from 14 residues. This CDR3 is CASSTAGIQETQYF. Written as DNA, the CDR3 is TGTGCCAGCAGCACAGCAGGGATTCAAGAGACCCAGTACTTC.

The chain has TRBV6-5 and TRBJ1-2; TRBD1 might be the D (5 bases). The CDR3 covers 14 residues. Looked up from germline, CDR1 is MNHEY and CDR2 is SVGAGI. Trimming shortened V by 4 bases and J by 8 bases, and 17 bases separated the two germline ends. In DNA form, the CDR3 reads TGTGCCAGCAGTTCGGGACTCGATTTGGCGGGCTACACCTTC. Amino acid sequence: CASSSGLDLAGYTF.

The chain links TRBV27 to TRBJ1-6; tentative D call: TRBD1 (6 bases). Germline V gives CDR1 MNHEY, CDR2 SMNVEV (reference sequence). The CDR3 contains 15 residues. With 4 bases removed from V and 2 bases from J, the gap between germline ends came to 9 bases. CDR3 sequence (DNA): TGTGCCAGCAGTTCACAGGGCCCCTATAATTCACCCCTCCACTTT. Amino acids: CASSSQGPYNSPLHF.

The rearrangement uses TRBV5-1 and TRBJ2-5; no firm D call. Trimming took off 1 base at V and 3 bases at J, with 4 bases between the two ends. In germline, CDR1 is SGHRS, CDR2 YFSETQ. The CDR3 consists of 12 residues. CDR3 sequence (DNA): TGCGCCAGCAGCTTGCTAAAAGAGACCCAGTACTTC. Translated, it gives CASSLLKETQYF.

This chain uses TRBV28 with TRBJ1-1; a weak D match, TRBD1 (6 bases). Germline assignment: CDR1 MDHEN and CDR2 SYDVKM. The CDR3 covers 14 residues. Trimming stripped 8 bases from V and 3 bases from J, with 16 bases between. The CDR3 protein is CASGPQGSYTEAFF. The CDR3 coding sequence is TGTGCCAGCGGTCCACAGGGCTCCTACACTGAAGCTTTCTTT. The whole variable domain, filled in from reference TRBV28 and TRBJ1-1, reads DVKVTQSSRYLVKRTGEKVFLECVQDMDHENMFWYRQDPGLGLRLIYFSYDVKMKEKGDIPEGYSVSREKKERFSLILESASTNQTSMYLCASGPQGSYTEAFFGQGTRLTVV.